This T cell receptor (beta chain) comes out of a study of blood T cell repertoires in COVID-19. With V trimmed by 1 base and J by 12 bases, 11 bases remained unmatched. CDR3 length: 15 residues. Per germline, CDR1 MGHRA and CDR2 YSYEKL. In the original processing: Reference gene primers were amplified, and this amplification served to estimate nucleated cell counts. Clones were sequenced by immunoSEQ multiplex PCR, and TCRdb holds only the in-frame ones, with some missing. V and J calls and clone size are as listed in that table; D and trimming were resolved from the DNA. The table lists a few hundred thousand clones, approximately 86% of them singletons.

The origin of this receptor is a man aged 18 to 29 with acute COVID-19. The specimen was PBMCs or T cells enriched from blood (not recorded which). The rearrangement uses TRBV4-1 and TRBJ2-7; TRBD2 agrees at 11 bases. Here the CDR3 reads CASSQVGLAANGGYF. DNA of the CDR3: TGCGCCAGCAGCCAAGTGGGACTAGCGGCCAACGGGGGGTACTTC.